This T cell receptor (beta chain) was identified in a study of cytomegalovirus exposure and HLA in healthy donors. Germline lookup yields CDR1 MNHNS and CDR2 SASEGT. The CDR3 extends over 15 amino acids. Details on this clone: Mismatch with germline at one junction end may stem from a read error.

It was with 60 Vbeta and 13 Jbeta primers that the PCR ran. The repertoire was sequenced with immunoSEQ multiplex PCR; TCRdb's copy has only in-frame clones and lacks some. The sample consists of 85,000 to 100,000 clones, over 60% of them appearing once. Input material: PBMCs. The sequence was obtained from a human donor in good health. The chain has TRBV6-1 and TRBJ2-3, with 10 bases identical to TRBD2. CDR3 region: CASSELAGATYTQYF. CDR3 sequence (DNA): TGTGCCAGCAGTGAACTAGCGGGGGCCACATATACGCAGTATTTT.